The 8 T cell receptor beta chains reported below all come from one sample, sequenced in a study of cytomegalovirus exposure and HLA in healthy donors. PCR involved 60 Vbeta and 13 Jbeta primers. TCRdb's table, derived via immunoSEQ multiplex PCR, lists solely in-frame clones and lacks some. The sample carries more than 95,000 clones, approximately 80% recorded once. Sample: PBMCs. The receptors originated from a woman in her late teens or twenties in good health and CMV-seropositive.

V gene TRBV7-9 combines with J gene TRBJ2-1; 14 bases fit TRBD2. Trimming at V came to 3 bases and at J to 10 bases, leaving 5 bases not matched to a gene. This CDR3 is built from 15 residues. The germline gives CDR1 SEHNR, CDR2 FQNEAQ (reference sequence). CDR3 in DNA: TGTGCCAGCAGCTTGTCGGGACTAGCGGGAGTGGAGCAGTTCTTC. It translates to CASSLSGLAGVEQFF.

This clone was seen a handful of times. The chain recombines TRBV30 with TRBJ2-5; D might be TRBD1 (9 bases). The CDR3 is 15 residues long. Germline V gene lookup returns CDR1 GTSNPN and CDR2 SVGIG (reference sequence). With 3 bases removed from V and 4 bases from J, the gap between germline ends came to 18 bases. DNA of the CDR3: TGTGCCTGGAGCCCGGGACAGGGACTAGGAGAGACCCAGTACTTC. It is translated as CAWSPGQGLGETQYF.

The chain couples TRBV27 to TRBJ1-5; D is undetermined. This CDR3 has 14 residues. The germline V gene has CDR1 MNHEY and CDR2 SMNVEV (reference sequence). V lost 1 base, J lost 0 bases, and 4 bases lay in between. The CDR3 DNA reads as TGTGCCAGCAGTTTATATAGTAGCAATCAGCCCCAGCATTTT. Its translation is CASSLYSSNQPQHF.

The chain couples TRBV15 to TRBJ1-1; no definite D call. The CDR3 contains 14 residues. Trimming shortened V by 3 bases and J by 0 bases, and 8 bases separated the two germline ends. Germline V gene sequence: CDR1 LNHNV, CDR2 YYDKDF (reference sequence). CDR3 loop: CATSSPTLNTEAFF. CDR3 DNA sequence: TGTGCCACCAGCAGCCCAACACTGAACACTGAAGCTTTCTTT.

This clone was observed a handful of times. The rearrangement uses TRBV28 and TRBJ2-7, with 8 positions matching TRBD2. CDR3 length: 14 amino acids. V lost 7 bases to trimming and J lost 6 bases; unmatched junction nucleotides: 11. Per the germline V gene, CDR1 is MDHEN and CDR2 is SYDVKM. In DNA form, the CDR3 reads TGTGCCAGCATCCCGACTAGCGCTCCCCGCGAGCAGTACTTC. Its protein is CASIPTSAPREQYF.

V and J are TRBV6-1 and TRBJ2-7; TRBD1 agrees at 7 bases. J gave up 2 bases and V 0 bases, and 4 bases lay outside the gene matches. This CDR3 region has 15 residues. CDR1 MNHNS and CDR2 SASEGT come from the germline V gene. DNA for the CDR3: TGTGCCAGCAGTGAAGCGGGGACAGCCGCCTACGAGCAGTACTTC. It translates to CASSEAGTAAYEQYF.

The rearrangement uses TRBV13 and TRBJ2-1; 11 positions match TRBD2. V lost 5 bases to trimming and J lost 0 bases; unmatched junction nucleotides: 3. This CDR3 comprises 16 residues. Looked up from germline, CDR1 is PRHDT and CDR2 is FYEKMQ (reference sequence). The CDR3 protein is CASSKGLADSYNEQFF. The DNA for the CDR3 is TGTGCCAGCAGCAAGGGACTAGCGGACTCCTACAATGAGCAGTTCTTC.

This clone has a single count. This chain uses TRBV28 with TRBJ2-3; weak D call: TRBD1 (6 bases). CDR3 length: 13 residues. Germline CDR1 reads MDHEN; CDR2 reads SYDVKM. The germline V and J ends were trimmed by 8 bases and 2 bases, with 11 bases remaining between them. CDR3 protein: CASCGQNTDTQYF. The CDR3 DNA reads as TGTGCCAGCTGCGGACAGAACACAGATACGCAGTATTTT.